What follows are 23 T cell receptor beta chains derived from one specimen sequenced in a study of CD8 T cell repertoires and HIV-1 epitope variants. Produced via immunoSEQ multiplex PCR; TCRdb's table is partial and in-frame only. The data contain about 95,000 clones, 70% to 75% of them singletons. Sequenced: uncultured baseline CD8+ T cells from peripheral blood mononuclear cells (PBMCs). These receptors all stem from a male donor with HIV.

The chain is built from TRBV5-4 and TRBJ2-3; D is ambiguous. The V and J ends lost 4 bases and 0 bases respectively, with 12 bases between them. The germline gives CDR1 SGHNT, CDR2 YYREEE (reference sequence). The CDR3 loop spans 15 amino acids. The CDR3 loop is CASSTLTPSTDTQYF. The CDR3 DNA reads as TGTGCCAGCAGCACCCTGACCCCTAGCACAGATACGCAGTATTTT.

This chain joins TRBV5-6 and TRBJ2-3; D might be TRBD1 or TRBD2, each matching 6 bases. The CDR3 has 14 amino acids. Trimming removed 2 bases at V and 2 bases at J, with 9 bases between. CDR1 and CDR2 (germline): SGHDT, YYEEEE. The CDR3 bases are TGTGCCAGCAGCTTAGGGGGGCCCACAGATACGCAGTATTTT. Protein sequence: CASSLGGPTDTQYF.

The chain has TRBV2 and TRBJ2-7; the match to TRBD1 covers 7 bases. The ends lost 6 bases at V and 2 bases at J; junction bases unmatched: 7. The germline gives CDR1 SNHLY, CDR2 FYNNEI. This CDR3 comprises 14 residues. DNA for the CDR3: TGTGCCAGCAGCCATCCGACAGGGCCCTACGAGCAGTACTTC. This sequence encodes CASSHPTGPYEQYF.

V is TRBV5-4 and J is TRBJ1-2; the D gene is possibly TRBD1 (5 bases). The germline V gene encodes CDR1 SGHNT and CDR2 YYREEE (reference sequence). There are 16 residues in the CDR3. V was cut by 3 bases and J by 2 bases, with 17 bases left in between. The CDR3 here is CASSWLKGDRNYGYTF. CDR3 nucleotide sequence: TGTGCCAGCAGCTGGTTAAAAGGCGACAGAAACTATGGCTACACCTTC.

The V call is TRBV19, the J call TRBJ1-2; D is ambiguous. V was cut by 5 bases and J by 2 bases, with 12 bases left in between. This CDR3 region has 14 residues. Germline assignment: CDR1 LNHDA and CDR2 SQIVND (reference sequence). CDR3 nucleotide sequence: TGTGCCAGTAGTTCGGCAGTTTTGAACTATGGCTACACCTTC. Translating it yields CASSSAVLNYGYTF.

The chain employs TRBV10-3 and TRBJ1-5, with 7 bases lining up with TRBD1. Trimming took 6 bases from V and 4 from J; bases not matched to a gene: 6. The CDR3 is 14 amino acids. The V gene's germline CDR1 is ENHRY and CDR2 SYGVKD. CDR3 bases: TGTGCCATCAGGAGGACAGGCGATAATCAGCCCCAGCATTTT. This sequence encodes CAIRRTGDNQPQHF.

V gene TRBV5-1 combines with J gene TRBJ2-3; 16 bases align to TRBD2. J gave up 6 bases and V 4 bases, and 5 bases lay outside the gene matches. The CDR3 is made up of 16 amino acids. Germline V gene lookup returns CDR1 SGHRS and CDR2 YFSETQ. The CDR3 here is CASSLGLAGGPDTQYF. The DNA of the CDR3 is TGCGCCAGCAGCCTGGGACTAGCGGGAGGGCCTGATACGCAGTATTTT.

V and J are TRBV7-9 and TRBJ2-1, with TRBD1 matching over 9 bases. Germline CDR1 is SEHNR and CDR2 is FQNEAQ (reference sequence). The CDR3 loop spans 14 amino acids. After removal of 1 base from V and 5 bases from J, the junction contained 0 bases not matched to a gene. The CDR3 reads CASSLGQGDNEQFF. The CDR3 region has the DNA TGTGCCAGCAGCTTAGGACAGGGGGACAATGAGCAGTTCTTC.

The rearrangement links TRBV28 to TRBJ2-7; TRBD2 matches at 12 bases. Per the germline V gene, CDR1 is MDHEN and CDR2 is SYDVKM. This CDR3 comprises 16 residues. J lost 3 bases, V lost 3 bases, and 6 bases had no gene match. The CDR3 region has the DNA TGTGCCAGCAGTTTCGACCCGGGACTAGCGGGCTACGAGCAGTACTTC. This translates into CASSFDPGLAGYEQYF.

CDR3 amino acids: CAWSSPGGAEETQYF. The CDR3, as DNA: TGTGCCTGGAGTTCCCCAGGGGGGGCGGAAGAGACCCAGTACTTC. This sequence joins TRBV30 and TRBJ2-5, with D possibly being TRBD1 or TRBD2 (7 bases each). From germline, CDR1 is GTSNPN and CDR2 SVGIG (reference sequence). The CDR3 sequence is 15 residues long. V was shortened by 2 bases and J by 3 bases, with 16 bases between the two germline ends.

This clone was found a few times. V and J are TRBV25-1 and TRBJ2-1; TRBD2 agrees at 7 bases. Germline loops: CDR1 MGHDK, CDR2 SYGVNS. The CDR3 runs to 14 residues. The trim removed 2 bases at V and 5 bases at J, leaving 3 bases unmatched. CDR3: CASSEAGVDNEQFF. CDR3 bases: TGTGCCAGCAGTGAAGCGGGAGTAGACAATGAGCAGTTCTTC.

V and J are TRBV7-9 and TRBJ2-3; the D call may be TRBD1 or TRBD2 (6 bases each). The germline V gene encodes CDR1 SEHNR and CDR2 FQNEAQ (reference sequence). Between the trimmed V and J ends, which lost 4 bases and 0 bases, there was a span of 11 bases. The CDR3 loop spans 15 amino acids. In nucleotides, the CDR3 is TGTGCCAGCAGCTGGGGGGCAGTCAGCACAGATACGCAGTATTTT. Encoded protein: CASSWGAVSTDTQYF.

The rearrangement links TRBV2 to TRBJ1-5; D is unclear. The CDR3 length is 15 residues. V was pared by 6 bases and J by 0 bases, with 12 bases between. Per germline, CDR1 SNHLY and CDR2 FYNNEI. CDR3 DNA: TGTGCCAGCAGAGTGAACACCTATAGCAATCAGCCCCAGCATTTT. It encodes CASRVNTYSNQPQHF. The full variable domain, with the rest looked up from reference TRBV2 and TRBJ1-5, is EPEVTQTPSHQVTQMGQEVILRCVPISNHLYFYWYRQILGQKVEFLVSFYNNEISEKSEIFDDQFSVERPDGSNFTLKIRSTKLEDSAMYFCASRVNTYSNQPQHFGDGTRLSIL.

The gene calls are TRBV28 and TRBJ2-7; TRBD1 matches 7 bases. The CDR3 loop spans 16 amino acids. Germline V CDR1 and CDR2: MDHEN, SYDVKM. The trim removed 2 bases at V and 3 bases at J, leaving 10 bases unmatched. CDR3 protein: CASSLDLGQASYEQYF. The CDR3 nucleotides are TGTGCCAGCAGTTTAGACCTAGGACAGGCGAGCTACGAGCAGTACTTC.

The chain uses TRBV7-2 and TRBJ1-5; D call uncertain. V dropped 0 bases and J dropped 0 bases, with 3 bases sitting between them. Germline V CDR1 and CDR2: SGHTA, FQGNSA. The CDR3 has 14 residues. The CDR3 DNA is TGTGCCAGCAGCTTAGCAGCTAGCAATCAGCCCCAGCATTTT. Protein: CASSLAASNQPQHF.

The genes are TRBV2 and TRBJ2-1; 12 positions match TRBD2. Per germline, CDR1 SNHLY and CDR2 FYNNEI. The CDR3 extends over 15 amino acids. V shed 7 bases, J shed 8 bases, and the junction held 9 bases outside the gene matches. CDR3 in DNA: TGTGCCAGCACGGGACGACTAGCGGGAGTCGATGAGCAGTTCTTC. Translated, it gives CASTGRLAGVDEQFF.

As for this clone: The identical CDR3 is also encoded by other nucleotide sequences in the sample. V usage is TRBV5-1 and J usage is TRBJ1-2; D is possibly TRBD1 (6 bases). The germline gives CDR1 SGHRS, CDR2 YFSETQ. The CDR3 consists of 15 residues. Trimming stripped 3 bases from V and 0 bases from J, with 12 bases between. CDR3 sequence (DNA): TGCGCCAGCAGCTCCCGGACAGACGCTAACTATGGCTACACCTTC. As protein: CASSSRTDANYGYTF.

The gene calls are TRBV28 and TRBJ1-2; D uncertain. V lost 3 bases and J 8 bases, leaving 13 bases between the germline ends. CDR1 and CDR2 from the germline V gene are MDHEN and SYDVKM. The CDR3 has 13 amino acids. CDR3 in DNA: TGTGCCAGCAGTTTCTCGTCCCTGGGGGGCTACACCTTC. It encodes CASSFSSLGGYTF.

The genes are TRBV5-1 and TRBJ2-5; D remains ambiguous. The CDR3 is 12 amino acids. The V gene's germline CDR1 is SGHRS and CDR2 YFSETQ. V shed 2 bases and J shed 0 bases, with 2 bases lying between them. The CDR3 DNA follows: TGCGCCAGCAGCTTATACCAAGAGACCCAGTACTTC. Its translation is CASSLYQETQYF.

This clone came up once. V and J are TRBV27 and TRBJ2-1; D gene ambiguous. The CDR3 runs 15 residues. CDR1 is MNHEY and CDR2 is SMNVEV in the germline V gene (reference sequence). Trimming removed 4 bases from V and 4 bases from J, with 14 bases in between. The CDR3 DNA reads TGTGCCAGCAGTTCACTCCTTAACCAATACAATGAGCAGTTCTTC. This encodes CASSSLLNQYNEQFF.

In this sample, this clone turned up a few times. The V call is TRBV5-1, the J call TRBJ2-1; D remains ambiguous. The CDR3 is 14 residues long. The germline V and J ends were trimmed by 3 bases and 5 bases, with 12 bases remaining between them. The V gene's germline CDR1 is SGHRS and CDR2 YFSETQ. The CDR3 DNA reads TGCGCCAGCAGCTCGGTCCTGGCTGACAATGAGCAGTTCTTC. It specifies CASSSVLADNEQFF.

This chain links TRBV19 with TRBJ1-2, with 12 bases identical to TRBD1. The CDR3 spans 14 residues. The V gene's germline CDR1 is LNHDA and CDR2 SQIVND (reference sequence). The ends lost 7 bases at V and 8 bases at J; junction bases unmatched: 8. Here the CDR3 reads CASTRGQGAVGYTF. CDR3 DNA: TGTGCCAGTACCCGGGGACAGGGGGCAGTGGGCTACACCTTC.

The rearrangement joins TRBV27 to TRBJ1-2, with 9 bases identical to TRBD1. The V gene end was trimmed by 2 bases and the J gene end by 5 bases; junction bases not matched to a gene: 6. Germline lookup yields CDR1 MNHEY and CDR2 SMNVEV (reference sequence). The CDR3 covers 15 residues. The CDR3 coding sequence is TGTGCCAGCAGTTTAAGACAGGGGGGTCGGTATGGCTACACCTTC. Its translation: CASSLRQGGRYGYTF.